These T cell receptor beta chains were read from a single sample in a study of breast tumors, draining lymph nodes, adjacent tissues. From the multiplex PCR reads, TCRdb called clonotypes with MiXCR, one entry per CDR3 protein. The sample contains roughly 14,000 distinct CDR3 sequences, around 55% of which appear only once. Source material: tumor-adjacent breast tissue. These receptors all come from a female donor with breast cancer. Some clones in this sample may be carry-over from other donors' samples. Both conserved end residues are part of each CDR3. Each record gives: clone size, J gene, D gene, V gene, CDR3 protein, CDR3 DNA. A D gene is named only where the DNA matches it firmly. Clone sizes are given selectively: once, few, many, or a class where the clone is expanded.

abundance: large
j_gene: TRBJ2-2
d_gene: NA
v_gene: TRBV12-3/TRBV12-4
CDR3aa: CASKLTGELFF
CDR3nt: TGTGCCAGTAAGCTTACCGGGGAGCTGTTTTTT

abundance: once
j_gene: TRBJ2-2
d_gene: NA
v_gene: TRBV28
CDR3aa: CASSPTTENTGELSF
CDR3nt: TGTGCCAGCAGTCCAACCACCGAGAACACCGGGGAGCTGTCTTTT

abundance: medium-sized
j_gene: TRBJ2-6
d_gene: NA
v_gene: TRBV7-3
CDR3aa: CASSLPGLYSGANVLTF
CDR3nt: TGTGCCAGCAGCTTACCCGGACTGTACTCTGGGGCCAACGTCCTGACTTTC

abundance: NA
j_gene: TRBJ1-5
d_gene: TRBD1
v_gene: TRBV20-1
CDR3aa: CSARGGVGGTQPQHF
CDR3nt: TGCAGTGCTAGGGGGGGGGTAGGGGGCACTCAGCCCCAGCATTTT

abundance: NA
j_gene: TRBJ2-3
d_gene: TRBD2
v_gene: TRBV7-2
CDR3aa: CASSLAGGTDTQYF
CDR3nt: TGTGCCAGCAGCTTAGCGGGGGGGACAGATACGCAGTATTTT

abundance: once
j_gene: TRBJ2-1
d_gene: TRBD2
v_gene: TRBV10-3
CDR3aa: CATAGGTYNEQFF
CDR3nt: TGTGCCACAGCGGGAGGGACCTACAATGAGCAGTTCTTC

abundance: NA
j_gene: TRBJ2-3
d_gene: TRBD1
v_gene: TRBV6-6
CDR3aa: CASRDRLTDLQYF
CDR3nt: TGTGCCAGCAGGGACAGGCTCACAGATTTGCAGTATTTT

abundance: NA
j_gene: TRBJ2-7
d_gene: TRBD1
v_gene: TRBV5-1
CDR3aa: CASSLETGNYEQYF
CDR3nt: TGCGCCAGCAGCTTAGAGACAGGGAACTACGAGCAGTACTTC

abundance: NA
j_gene: TRBJ2-3
d_gene: NA
v_gene: TRBV9
CDR3aa: CASSVGTSTDTQYF
CDR3nt: TGTGCCAGCAGCGTAGGGACTAGCACAGATACGCAGTATTTT

abundance: NA
j_gene: TRBJ2-6
d_gene: TRBD1
v_gene: TRBV13
CDR3aa: CASSSRDRASGANVLTF
CDR3nt: TGTGCCAGCAGCTCCCGGGACAGGGCCTCTGGGGCCAACGTCCTGACTTTC